This T cell receptor (beta chain) was identified during a study of shared clonotypes between healthy human individuals. Study in general: Per donor, three plates held CD4 naive cells, three held CD4 memory, two held CD8 naive and one held CD8 memory.

Study-wide results and limits: Compared with memory subsets, naive subsets generally had larger estimated richness. Specimens sampled were limited to blood, with tissue repertoires likely differing. Rarefaction analysis demonstrated incomplete sorted-subset sequencing notwithstanding large depth.

About this clone itself: Its matching antigen is unknown.

Terminally differentiated effector memory CD45RA+ cells were excluded from the naive CD8 cells, which were CD45RO-negative and positively selected for CCR7. Assay: immunoSEQ multiplex PCR; the TCRdb copy retains only in-frame clones and omits some. The table includes 2 million to 2.5 million clones, just over 90% detected once. CDR1 MDHEN and CDR2 SYDVKM come from the germline V gene. There are 19 residues in the CDR3. V was pared by 3 bases and J by 2 bases, with 12 bases of the junction left unmatched. The sequencing input was naive CD8+ T cells from PBMCs. This receptor was taken from a man aged 18 to 29 in good health. Some clones in this sample may be carry-over from other donors' samples. The V call is TRBV28, the J call TRBJ2-7; 14 bases line up with TRBD2. The CDR3 nucleotides read TGTGCCAGCAGTTTTAACTCCGGGACTAGCGGGAGTTTCACCTACGAGCAGTACTTC. Protein sequence: CASSFNSGTSGSFTYEQYF.